This T cell receptor beta chain derives from a study of T-cell memory formation after mild COVID-19. Trimming pared 3 bases from V and 9 bases from J, leaving 21 bases between. The CDR3 loop spans 16 amino acids. Per the germline V gene, CDR1 is KGHDR and CDR2 is SFDVKD. TCRdb analysed the 5' RACE reads with MiXCR anew, one entry per CDR3 protein. The repertoire holds roughly 600,000 distinct CDR3 sequences, with about 20% as singletons. This clonotype has a count of ten or more. V usage is TRBV24-1 and J usage is TRBJ2-3; unclear D gene. Input material: PBMCs or a T cell subset sorted from them (not recorded which). This receptor was identified in an adult woman who had mild COVID-19 (a few samples of this study predate the infection). Cell type and time point are not known. CDR3: CATSDMAETLRSTQYF. CDR3 in DNA: TGTGCCACCAGTGATATGGCCGAGACCCTAAGAAGCACGCAGTATTTT.